The rows below give T cell receptor beta chains drawn from one sample of a study of post-analysis software for immune sequencing data. TCRdb used MiXCR to reprocess the PCR reads, holding one entry per CDR3 protein. Of about 150,000 distinct CDR3 sequences in the sample, roughly 30% are singletons; the top ten hold about 1.6%. Sequenced input: blood. Source of these receptors: a girl aged 5-17 years with multiple sclerosis. Both conserved end residues are part of each CDR3. Each record gives: V gene, J gene, D gene, clone size, CDR3 DNA, CDR3 protein. The D gene is left open where the match is weak. For some rows the clone size is stated as once, few or many, or as a class when expanded; others skip it.

>TRBV4-1|TRBJ2-2|NA|once
TGCGCCAGCAGCCAAAACCCAGGAACAGGGCTTAGCACCGGGGAGCTGTTTTTT
CASSQNPGTGLSTGELFF
>TRBV24-1|TRBJ2-1|NA|NA
TGTGCCACCAGTGATGGACTAAGGGGATCCGGATATCAACCACCAACTGAGCAGTTCTTC
CATSDGLRGSGYQPPTEQFF
>TRBV29-1|TRBJ2-3|TRBD2|many
TGCAGCGTTGGACCAGCGGGAGGGCCGACAGATACGCAGTATTTT
CSVGPAGGPTDTQYF
>TRBV6-2/TRBV6-3|TRBJ2-7|TRBD2|NA
TGTGCCAGCAGTTATCTTCTAGCGGCAGCGCGGAGATCCCACGAGCAGTACTTC
CASSYLLAAARRSHEQYF
>TRBV24-1|TRBJ2-7|NA|NA
TGTGCCACCAGTGATTCCAGCGACAGTTTTTCCGAGCAGTACTTC
CATSDSSDSFSEQYF
>TRBV27|TRBJ1-5|NA|NA
TGTGCCAGCAGTTTAGAACAGAATCAGCCCCAGCATTTT
CASSLEQNQPQHF
>TRBV20-1|TRBJ2-1|TRBD2|many
TGCAGTGCTACGGGAGGGCCTTTCTCCTACAATGAGCAGTTCTTC
CSATGGPFSYNEQFF
>TRBV28|TRBJ1-1|TRBD1|few
TGTGCCAGCAGACGACAGGGGGCTTACACTGAAGCTTTCTTT
CASRRQGAYTEAFF
>TRBV28|TRBJ2-1|TRBD2|few
TGTGCCAGCAGTTTAATTCTAGCGGGAACCGTAAATGAGCAGTTCTTC
CASSLILAGTVNEQFF
>TRBV7-9|TRBJ2-7|NA|many
TGTGCCAGCAGCGCAATAGGGGGGGGGTTCTACGAGCAGTACTTC
CASSAIGGGFYEQYF
>TRBV5-6|TRBJ2-1|TRBD2|many
TGTGCCAGCAGCTTGTCGGGGAGGGCCTACAATGAGCAGTTCTTC
CASSLSGRAYNEQFF
>TRBV5-1|TRBJ2-5|NA|many
TGCGCCAGCAGCTTGGTAGTACAGCTTCAAGAGACCCAGTACTTC
CASSLVVQLQETQYF
>TRBV20-1|TRBJ2-5|TRBD1|NA
TGCAGTGCTATAGCCCCTTTGACAGGGGGGTTAGGAGAGACCCAGTACTTC
CSAIAPLTGGLGETQYF
>TRBV29-1|TRBJ2-2|NA|NA
TGCAGCATCCGTCCCGGGACGAACACCGGGGAGCTGTTTTTT
CSIRPGTNTGELFF
>TRBV20-1|TRBJ2-1|TRBD2|NA
TGCAGTGCTCCCTTCCTAGCGGGAGGAATTAATGAGCAGTTCTTC
CSAPFLAGGINEQFF
>TRBV28|TRBJ2-1|NA|many
TGTGCCAGCAGACTCGACCCCGACAATGAGCAGTTCTTC
CASRLDPDNEQFF
>TRBV7-9|TRBJ1-1|NA|few
TGTGCCAGCAGCCACGCCCCCGCTGGGGGTGAAGCTTTCTTT
CASSHAPAGGEAFF
>TRBV7-6|TRBJ2-3|TRBD2|many
TGTGCCAGCAGCCTCCGACTAGCTGGCACAGATACGCAGTATTTT
CASSLRLAGTDTQYF
>TRBV20-1|TRBJ2-7|TRBD2|NA
TGCAGTGCTAGAGGTCGACTAGCGGCCTCCTACGAGCAGTACTTC
CSARGRLAASYEQYF
>TRBV10-3|TRBJ2-5|TRBD2|NA
TGTGCCATCAGTGAGACTAGCGGTTACCAAGAGACCCAGTACTTC
CAISETSGYQETQYF
>TRBV7-6|TRBJ2-3|NA|once
TGTGCCAGCAGCTTACATGCTAGCGCCACAGATACGCAGTATTTT
CASSLHASATDTQYF
>TRBV7-9|TRBJ1-2|NA|NA
TGTGCCAGCAGCTTAGCCGACAGGCGCTTATTACCTAACTATGGCTACACCTTC
CASSLADRRLLPNYGYTF
>TRBV5-1|TRBJ2-7|NA|many
TGCGCCAGCAGCTCCCAAAACTACGAGCAGTACTTC
CASSSQNYEQYF
>TRBV6-2/TRBV6-3|TRBJ2-7|NA|many
TGTGCCAGCAGTCAGAGGGCGGCGGAGCAGTACTTC
CASSQRAAEQYF
>TRBV10-3|TRBJ2-4|NA|many
TGTGCCATCAGTGACGGCACTGGCCAAAACATTCAGTACTTC
CAISDGTGQNIQYF
>TRBV6-5|TRBJ1-2|NA|many
TGTGCCAGCAGCCCCAATGGGGGATTCAGGGGTGGCTACACCTTC
CASSPNGGFRGGYTF
>TRBV2|TRBJ1-4|NA|few
TGTGCCAGCAGTGACCGAGGGGGAAGTAACGAAAAACTGTTTTTT
CASSDRGGSNEKLFF
>TRBV21-1|TRBJ2-7|NA|NA
TGTGCCAGCAGCAAAGTGGGCCTATGCCCCTTTCTTTACGAGCAGTACTTC
CASSKVGLCPFLYEQYF
>TRBV6-1|TRBJ2-7|NA|NA
TGTGCCAGCAGTGAAACACGGGGCTACGAGCAGTACTTC
CASSETRGYEQYF
>TRBV9|TRBJ1-2|NA|few
TGTGCCAGCAGTCGGGCCCTTTCCTATGGCTACACCTTC
CASSRALSYGYTF
>TRBV5-1|TRBJ2-1|TRBD2|few
TGCGCCAGCAGCTCTAACCTAGCGGGAGGTGGGAATGAGCAGTTCTTC
CASSSNLAGGGNEQFF
>TRBV19|TRBJ2-4|TRBD2|NA
TGTGCCAGTAGTATAGGATTGGTGCGAGCGGGAAGGGCCAAAAACATTCAGTACTTC
CASSIGLVRAGRAKNIQYF
>TRBV9|TRBJ2-3|NA|NA
TGTGCCAGCAGCGTAGAAGGACACCCTAGCACAGATACGCAGTATTTT
CASSVEGHPSTDTQYF
>TRBV28|TRBJ2-1|TRBD2|NA
TGTGCCAGCAGTTTACTCAGCGGGAGGGCCAATGAGCAGTTCTTC
CASSLLSGRANEQFF
>TRBV5-1|TRBJ1-1|NA|NA
TGCGCCAGCAGCTTCCCCGGGATGGGAACTGAAGCTTTCTTT
CASSFPGMGTEAFF
>TRBV29-1|TRBJ1-2|NA|many
TGCAGCGTTGAAGGACAGAAAGGGGGCTACACCTTC
CSVEGQKGGYTF
>TRBV6-1|TRBJ2-5|NA|few
TGTGCCAGCAGCAAAGGGAGGTACCAAGAGACCCAGTACTTC
CASSKGRYQETQYF
>TRBV6-5|TRBJ1-2|NA|NA
TGTGCCAGCCGGGTGGGGCTGGATGACTACACCTTC
CASRVGLDDYTF
>TRBV28|TRBJ2-5|TRBD1|NA
TGTGCCAGCAGCCATGGACAGGGGATTTCCGAAGAGACCCAGTACTTC
CASSHGQGISEETQYF
>TRBV30|TRBJ2-7|NA|few
TGTGCCTGGAGTCGTTCGGGGTTGGGCGAGCAGTACTTC
CAWSRSGLGEQYF
>TRBV20-1|TRBJ2-7|TRBD2|NA
TGCAGTGCTGGGGAGGGCCACGAGCAGTACTTC
CSAGEGHEQYF
>TRBV5-8|TRBJ2-1|NA|many
TGTGCCAGCAGCTTGTCCCGCAGGGTTCTTTACAATGAGCAGTTCTTC
CASSLSRRVLYNEQFF
>TRBV9|TRBJ1-6|NA|few
TGTGCCAGCAGCTCCGCCTTTGGGTTTTCACCCCTCCACTTT
CASSSAFGFSPLHF
>TRBV20-1|TRBJ2-3|NA|once
TGCAGTGCTAGAGATTGGCCACGGGGAACGACTGATACGCAGTATTTT
CSARDWPRGTTDTQYF
>TRBV5-5|TRBJ2-7|TRBD1|many
TGTGCCAGCAGCTTGCAAAGGGGGCTTTGGAACGAGCAGTACTTC
CASSLQRGLWNEQYF
>TRBV24-1|TRBJ2-1|NA|many
TGTGCCACCAGTGACCCTAGGGACGACAATGAGCAGTTCTTC
CATSDPRDDNEQFF
>TRBV18|TRBJ2-5|NA|NA
TGTGCCAGCTCACCACTAGCGGCAGAGACCCAGTACTTC
CASSPLAAETQYF
>TRBV29-1|TRBJ2-7|NA|NA
TGCAGCGTTACGGGTGGCTACGAGCAGTACTTC
CSVTGGYEQYF